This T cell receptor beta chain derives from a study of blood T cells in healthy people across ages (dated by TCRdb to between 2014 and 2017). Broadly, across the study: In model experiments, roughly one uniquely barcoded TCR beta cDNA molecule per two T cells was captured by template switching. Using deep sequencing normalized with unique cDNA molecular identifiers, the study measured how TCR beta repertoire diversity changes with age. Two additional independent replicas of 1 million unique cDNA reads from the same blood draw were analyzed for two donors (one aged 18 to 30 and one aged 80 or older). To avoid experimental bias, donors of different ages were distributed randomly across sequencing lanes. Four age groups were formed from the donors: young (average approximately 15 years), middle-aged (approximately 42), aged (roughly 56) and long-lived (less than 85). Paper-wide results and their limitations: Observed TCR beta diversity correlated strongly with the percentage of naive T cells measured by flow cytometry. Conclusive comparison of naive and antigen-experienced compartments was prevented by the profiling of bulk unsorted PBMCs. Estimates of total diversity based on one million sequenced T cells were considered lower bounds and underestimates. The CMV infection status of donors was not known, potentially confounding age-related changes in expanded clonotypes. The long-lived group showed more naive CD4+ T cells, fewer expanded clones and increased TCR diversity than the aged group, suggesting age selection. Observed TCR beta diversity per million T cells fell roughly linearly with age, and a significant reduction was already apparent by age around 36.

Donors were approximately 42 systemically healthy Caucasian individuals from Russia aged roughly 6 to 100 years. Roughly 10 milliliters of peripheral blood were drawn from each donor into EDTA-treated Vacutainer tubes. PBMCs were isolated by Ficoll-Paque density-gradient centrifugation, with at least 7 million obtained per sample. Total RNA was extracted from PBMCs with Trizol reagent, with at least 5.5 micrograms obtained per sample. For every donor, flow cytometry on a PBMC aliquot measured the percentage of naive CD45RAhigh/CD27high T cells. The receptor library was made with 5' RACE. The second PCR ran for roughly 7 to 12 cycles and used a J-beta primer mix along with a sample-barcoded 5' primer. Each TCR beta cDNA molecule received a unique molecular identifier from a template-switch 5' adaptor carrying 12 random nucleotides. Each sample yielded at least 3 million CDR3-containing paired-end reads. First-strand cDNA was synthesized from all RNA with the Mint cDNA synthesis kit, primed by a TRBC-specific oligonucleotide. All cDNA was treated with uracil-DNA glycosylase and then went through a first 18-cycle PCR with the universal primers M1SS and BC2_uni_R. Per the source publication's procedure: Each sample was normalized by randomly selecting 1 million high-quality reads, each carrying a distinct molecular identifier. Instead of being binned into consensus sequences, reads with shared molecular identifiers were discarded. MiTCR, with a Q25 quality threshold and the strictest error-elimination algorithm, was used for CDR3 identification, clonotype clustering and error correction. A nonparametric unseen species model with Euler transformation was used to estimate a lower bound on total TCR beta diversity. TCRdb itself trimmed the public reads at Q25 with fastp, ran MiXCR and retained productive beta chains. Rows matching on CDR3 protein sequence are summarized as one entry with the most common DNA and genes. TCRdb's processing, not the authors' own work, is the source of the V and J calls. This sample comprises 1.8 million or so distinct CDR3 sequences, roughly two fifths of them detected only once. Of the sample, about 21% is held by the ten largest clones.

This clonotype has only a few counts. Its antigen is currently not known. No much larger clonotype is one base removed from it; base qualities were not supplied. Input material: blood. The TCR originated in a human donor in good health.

Here is the DNA: TGCGCCAGCAGCCAAGACGCGGTTGCTGGGGCCAACGTCCTGACTTTC. This codes for CASSQDAVAGANVLTF. Recombination linked TRBV4-3 to TRBJ2-6; the D gene is not confidently resolved. Trimming at the junction amounts to 0 bases on V and 2 bases on J, and the germline ends lie 8 bases apart. From the cysteine through the phenylalanine, the CDR3 covers 16 amino acids. Only CDR3 DNA is held: 48 bases, read in frame from base 1. Taken from the germline V gene, the CDR1 and CDR2 loops are LGHNA and YSLEER.